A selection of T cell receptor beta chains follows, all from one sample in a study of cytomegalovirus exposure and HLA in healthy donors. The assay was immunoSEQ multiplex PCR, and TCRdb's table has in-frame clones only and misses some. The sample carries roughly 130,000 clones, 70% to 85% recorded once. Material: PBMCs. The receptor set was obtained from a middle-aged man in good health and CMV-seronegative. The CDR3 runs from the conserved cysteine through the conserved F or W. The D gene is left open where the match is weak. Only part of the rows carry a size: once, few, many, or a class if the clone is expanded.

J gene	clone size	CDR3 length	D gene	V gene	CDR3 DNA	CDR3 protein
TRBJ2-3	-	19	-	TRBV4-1	TGCGCCAGCAGCCAAGATCTGGGTAGGGGGGAGGGCCCCACAGATACGCAGTATTTT	CASSQDLGRGEGPTDTQYF
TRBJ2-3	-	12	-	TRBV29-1	TGCAGCGTTGGTCTAGTGGCAGATACGCAGTATTTT	CSVGLVADTQYF
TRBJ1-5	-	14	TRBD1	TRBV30	TGTGCCTGGAGTTGGGGACAGGGAAATCAGCCCCAGCATTTT	CAWSWGQGNQPQHF
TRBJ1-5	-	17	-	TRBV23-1	TGCGCCAGCAGTCAATCGGTAATAGGGGATAGCAATCAGCCCCAGCATTTT	CASSQSVIGDSNQPQHF
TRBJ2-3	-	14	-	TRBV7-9	TGTGCCAGCAGCTTCCAAATCGGGATAGCTACGCAGTATTTT	CASSFQIGIATQYF
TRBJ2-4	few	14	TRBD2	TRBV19	TGTGCCAGTAGTATGTTCTGGGAGGGCAACATTCAGTACTTC	CASSMFWEGNIQYF
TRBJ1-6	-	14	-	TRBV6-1	TGTGCCAGCTTGATTGAGGGAAATAATTCACCCCTCCACTTT	CASLIEGNNSPLHF
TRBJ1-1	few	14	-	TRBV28	TGTGCCAGCAGTTATCGAGGGCCGAACACTGAAGCTTTCTTT	CASSYRGPNTEAFF
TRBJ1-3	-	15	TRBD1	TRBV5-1	TGCGCCAGCAGCCCAGACAGGGGTGGTGGAAACACCATATATTTT	CASSPDRGGGNTIYF
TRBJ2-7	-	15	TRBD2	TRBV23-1	TGCGCCACCCAAGCGGGAGAATACCCAACCTACGAGCAGTACTTC	CATQAGEYPTYEQYF
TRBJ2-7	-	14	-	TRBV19	TGTGCCAGTAGTATAGATCTAGCCTACTACGAGCAGTACTTC	CASSIDLAYYEQYF
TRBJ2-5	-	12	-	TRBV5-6	TGTGCCAGCAGCTTGGGGCGGGAGACCCAGTACTTC	CASSLGRETQYF
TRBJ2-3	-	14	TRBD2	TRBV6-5	TGTGCCAGCAGGGGACTAGCGGGAGTTCATACGCAGTATTTT	CASRGLAGVHTQYF
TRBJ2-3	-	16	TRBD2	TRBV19	TGTGCCAGTAGTCCCAAGACTAGCGCAAACACAGATACGCAGTATTTT	CASSPKTSANTDTQYF
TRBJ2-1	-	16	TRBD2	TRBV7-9	TGTGCCAGCAGCTCGGGGGGACTAGCTCGGGACAATGAGCAGTTCTTC	CASSSGGLARDNEQFF
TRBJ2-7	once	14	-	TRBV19	TGTGCCAGTAGTATCGGCAGGGAAAGCTACGAGCAGTACTTC	CASSIGRESYEQYF
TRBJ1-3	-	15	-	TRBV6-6	TGTGCCAGCAGCCGACAGATAGGCTCTGGAAACACCATATATTTT	CASSRQIGSGNTIYF
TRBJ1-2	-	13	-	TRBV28	TGTGCCAGCAGTTTAGGGCAGAACTATGGCTACACCTTC	CASSLGQNYGYTF
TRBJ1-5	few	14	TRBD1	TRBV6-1	TGTGCCAGCAGCCCCCAGGGGGATCATCAGCCCCAGCATTTT	CASSPQGDHQPQHF
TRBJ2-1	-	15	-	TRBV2	TGTGCCAGCAGTGATACTTTTAGCTCCTACAATGAGCAGTTCTTC	CASSDTFSSYNEQFF
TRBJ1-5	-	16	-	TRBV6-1	TGTGCCAGCAGTGAAGGGCCTCAATATAGCAATCAGCCCCAGCATTTT	CASSEGPQYSNQPQHF
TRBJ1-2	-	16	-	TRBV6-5	TGTGCCAGCAGTTACTTGGGCTCCGGAGGAAGCTATGGCTACACCTTC	CASSYLGSGGSYGYTF
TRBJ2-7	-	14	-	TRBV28	TGTGCCAGCAGTCTCCTCCCACAGGTCTACGAGCAGTACTTC	CASSLLPQVYEQYF
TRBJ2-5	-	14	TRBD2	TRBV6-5	TGTGCCAGCAGGCTCACCGGGGGGGGAGAGACCCAGTACTTC	CASRLTGGGETQYF
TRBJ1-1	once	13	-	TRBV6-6	TGTGCCAGCAAGAGCACCGGGAACACTGAAGCTTTCTTT	CASKSTGNTEAFF
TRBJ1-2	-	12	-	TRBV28	TGTGCCAGCAGTCGAACATCTTATGGCTACACCTTC	CASSRTSYGYTF
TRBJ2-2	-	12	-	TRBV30	TGTGCCTGGAGCGTGAGCGGCGGGGAGCTGTTTTTT	CAWSVSGGELFF
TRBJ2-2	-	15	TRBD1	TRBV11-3	TGTGCCAGCAGCCCGGGACAGGGGAACACCGGGGAGCTGTTTTTT	CASSPGQGNTGELFF
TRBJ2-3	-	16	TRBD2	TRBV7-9	TGTTCCAGCAGCCGCGGGGGGGGAGGTGACACAGATACGCAGTATTTT	CSSSRGGGGDTDTQYF
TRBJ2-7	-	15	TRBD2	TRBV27	TGTGCCAGCAGCTCTCCGGGGGGGCACGGGTACGAGCAGTACTTC	CASSSPGGHGYEQYF
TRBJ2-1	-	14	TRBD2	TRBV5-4	TGTGCCAGCAGCAGCCGGGACTACTACAATGAGCAGTTCTTC	CASSSRDYYNEQFF
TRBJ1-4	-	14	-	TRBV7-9	TGTGCCAGCAGCCCCACCGTTTACTCAACGAAACTGTTTTTT	CASSPTVYSTKLFF
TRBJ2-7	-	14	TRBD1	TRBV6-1	TGTGCCAGCAGTGAAGCGGACAGGGGATACGAGCAGTACTTC	CASSEADRGYEQYF
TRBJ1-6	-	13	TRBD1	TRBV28	TGTGCCAGCAGGCGACAGGGAGGTTCACCCCTCCACTTT	CASRRQGGSPLHF
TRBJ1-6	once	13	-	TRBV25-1	TGTGCCAGCAGGACAGGAAGAAATTCACCCCTCCACTTT	CASRTGRNSPLHF
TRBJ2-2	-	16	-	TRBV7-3	TGTGCCAGCAGCTTAAACGTAGCTCTGAACACCGGGGAGCTGTTTTTT	CASSLNVALNTGELFF
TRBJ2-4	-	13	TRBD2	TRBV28	TGTGCCAGCAGGGGTAGCGGGAGAATCAGTCAGTACTTC	CASRGSGRISQYF
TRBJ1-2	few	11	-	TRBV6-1	TGTGCCAGCAGTGAAGCAGCTATTAACACCTTC	CASSEAAINTF
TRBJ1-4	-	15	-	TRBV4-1	TGCGCCAGCAGCCGAGAAATACCCAGGGGAGAAAAACTGTTTTTT	CASSREIPRGEKLFF
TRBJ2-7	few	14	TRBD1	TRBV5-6	TGTGCCAGCAGCCCCGGGACAGGGGTCTACGAGCAGTACTTC	CASSPGTGVYEQYF
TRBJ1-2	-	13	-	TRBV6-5	TGTGCCAGCAGTTACTCGGTCCAGGGCGGCTACACCTTC	CASSYSVQGGYTF
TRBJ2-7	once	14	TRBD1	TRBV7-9	TGTGCCAGCAGCTCGATGGACAGGGGTTACGAGCAGTACTTC	CASSSMDRGYEQYF
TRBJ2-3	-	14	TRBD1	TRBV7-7	TGTGCCAGCAGCTACAGGGGGCTGATGGATACGCAGTATTTT	CASSYRGLMDTQYF
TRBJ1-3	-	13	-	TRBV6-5	TGTGCCAGCAGTCAGGGCTCTGGAAACACCATATATTTT	CASSQGSGNTIYF
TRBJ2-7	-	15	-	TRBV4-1	TGCGCCAGCAGCCAAGATCCACGGTGGTCGTCCGAGCAGTACTTC	CASSQDPRWSSEQYF
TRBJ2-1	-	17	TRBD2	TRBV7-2	TGTGCCAGCAGCCAGACTCTAGCGGGGGGTCTCTACAATGAGCAGTTCTTC	CASSQTLAGGLYNEQFF
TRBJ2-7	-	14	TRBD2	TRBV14	TGTGCCAGCAGCCAAGGATGGGGGGGGAACGAGCAGTACTTC	CASSQGWGGNEQYF
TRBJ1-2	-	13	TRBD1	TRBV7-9	TGTGCCAGCAGCTTAAGGGACAGGGAAGGCTACACCTTC	CASSLRDREGYTF
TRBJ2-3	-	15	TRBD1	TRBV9	TGTGCCAGCAGCGTCGGGACAGGGGGTGCAGATACGCAGTATTTT	CASSVGTGGADTQYF
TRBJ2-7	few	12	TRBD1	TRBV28	TGTGCCAGCCGACAGGGGGATGGCGAGCAGTACTTC	CASRQGDGEQYF
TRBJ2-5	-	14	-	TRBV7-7	TGTGCCAGCAGCCCGGCCCCTAGCGAAAAGACCCAGTACTTC	CASSPAPSEKTQYF
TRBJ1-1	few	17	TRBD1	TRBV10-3	TGTGCCATCAGTGACCTCCGGGACAGGGGGCCGAACACTGAAGCTTTCTTT	CAISDLRDRGPNTEAFF
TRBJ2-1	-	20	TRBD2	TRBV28	TGTGCCAGCAGTTCCCCCTTCATCCTTAGCGGGAGGAGCTCCTACAATGAGCAGTTCTTC	CASSSPFILSGRSSYNEQFF